This TCR beta chain is from a study of blood T cell repertoires in COVID-19. Across the whole study: Italy, Spain and the United States were the sources of the convalescent and acute COVID-19 samples. From T cells, B-cell-depleted T cells, or PBMCs came the material, which was cDNA or gDNA.

The germline CDR1 and CDR2 sequences are LGHDT and YNNKEL (reference sequence). This CDR3 is 14 amino acids long. V dropped 3 bases and J dropped 3 bases, with 8 bases sitting between them. In the authors' methods: Amplifying reference gene primers gave estimates of nucleated cell counts. Sequencing was performed with immunoSEQ multiplex PCR; in TCRdb, only in-frame clones are kept and a portion is missing. V and J calls plus clone size are reproduced from that table; the DNA served to infer D and trimming. The sample yields over 250,000 clones, about 80% seen once. The J gene is TRBJ2-2, the V gene TRBV3-1 (or the pseudogene TRBV3-2); tentatively, D is TRBD2 (6 bases). Sequenced input: peripheral blood. The source of this sequence is a woman between 45 and 65 years old who had recovered from COVID-19. The CDR3 loop is CASSHWEDTGELFF. CDR3 in DNA: TGTGCCAGCAGCCATTGGGAGGACACCGGGGAGCTGTTTTTT.